This TCR beta chain emerged from a study of regulatory T cells in long-lasting Graves disease. Study outcomes and limitations: What was studied was peripheral blood only, and not thyroid tissue.

From germline, CDR1 is DFQATT and CDR2 SNEGSKA (reference sequence). The J segment lost 2 bases and the V segment lost 1 base, leaving 1 base of the junction unmatched. The CDR3 length is 14 residues. In regard to this clonotype: Its specificity is not known.

The time point denotes: newly diagnosed GD, antithyroid drugs for less than 3 months. PBMC RNA served as the TCR library source. CDR3-region Arm-PCR and iRepertoire HTBI primers produced the TCR beta libraries. TCRdb fed the multiplex PCR reads into MiXCR, producing one record per CDR3 protein. The sample consists of about 370,000 distinct CDR3 sequences, about 14% of them appearing once. The chain links TRBV20-1 to TRBJ2-7; TRBD2 aligns across 11 bases. Material: peripheral blood mononuclear cells (PBMCs), obtained at new diagnosis, from a patient treated with antithyroid drugs. This sequence originates from a female donor with Graves disease. The CDR3 reads CSARVLAGAYEQYF. The CDR3 DNA reads TGCAGTGCTAGAGTACTAGCGGGAGCCTACGAGCAGTACTTC.